This T cell receptor beta chain was retrieved from a study of blood T cell repertoires in COVID-19 (dated by TCRdb to about 2020). Turning to the overall study: ImmuneRACE Cohort 3 recovered participants were defined by two consecutive negative NP/OP PCR tests, healthcare professional clearance, or symptom resolution. Samples from collaborators originated in the United States, Italy and Spain and spanned both the acute and convalescent phases of COVID-19. The prospective study material was composed of cDNA or gDNA derived from T cells, B-cell-depleted T cells, or PBMCs. Deeply sampled blood TCRbeta repertoires from subjects exposed to, actively infected with, or recovered from COVID-19 were included in the dataset. The repertoires were released in a freely available public database intended as a resource for research on the immune response to SARS-CoV-2. Samples came from the ongoing ImmuneRACE study (first 160 participants) plus 1,254 subjects from 6 global collaborators. A de-identified subject ID, COVID-19 status, age in years and sex were almost always included in the sample metadata. Where HLA class I and class II types were available, the types were taken from metadata supplied by the sample provider, not from assay-based typing.

Participants in the prospective study were aged 18 to 89 years, lived in 20 to 30 United States geographic areas, and enrolled through a virtual design. In the prospective study, cohorts were assigned on the basis of participant-reported clinical history obtained from a screening survey and a study questionnaire. Each participant in the prospective study had whole blood, serum and a nasopharyngeal or oropharyngeal swab collected by mobile phlebotomists. Over a 2-month period, participants in the prospective study had the option of providing additional blood draws and questionnaires. Prospective study blood samples were shipped either frozen or at room temperature before DNA extraction. The investigation overall reported the following: The amount of clinical and demographic metadata varied by source and participant and was provided uncurated.

TCRbeta CDR3 regions were amplified from genomic DNA by means of the immunoSEQ Assay, a bias-controlled multiplex PCR. As for the original processing: Within the assay, amplification of reference gene primers was used to estimate how many nucleated cells each sample contained. Sequence reads were collapsed and filtered to measure the absolute abundance of every unique TCRbeta CDR3 rearrangement. For each sample, productive Simpson clonality was calculated as the square root of Simpson's diversity index across productive rearrangements. TCRdb provides this immuneACCESS table in a form limited to in-frame rearrangements. Some clones are lacking; in checked studies, under half of them reflect an unresolved V gene, and why the rest are absent is not known. The V and J calls and clone size come from that table; D and trimming were worked out from the DNA. The sample table records about 190,000 clones; roughly 86% of these occur just once. Just under 25% of the sample rests with the top ten.

This clone was seen only once. The clone's antigen remains unknown. No much larger clonotype is one base removed from it; base qualities were not supplied. Taken from cysteine to phenylalanine, the CDR3 has 14 residues. Of all the DNA, just the CDR3 is kept, 42 bases in frame from base 1. Between the V and J ends, shortened by 4 bases and 0 bases respectively, the junction contains 10 bases. CDR1 and CDR2 are read off the germline V gene as SGDLS and YYNGEE. The sequence is built from TRBV9 and TRBJ1-1, with the D gene call left open. Sequencing was done on a sample of PBMCs or T cells enriched from blood (not recorded which). The receptor was isolated from a middle-aged woman in a cohort exposed to, infected with or recovered from COVID-19 (not recorded which). The CDR3 sequence is CASSSLEVNTEAFF. The nucleotide sequence is given as TGTGCCAGCAGCAGCCTAGAGGTGAACACTGAAGCTTTCTTT.